The 4 T cell receptor beta chains reported below all come from one sample, sequenced in a study of blood T cell repertoires in COVID-19. Generated by immunoSEQ multiplex PCR, the TCRdb table keeps only in-frame clones and is missing some. The table includes some 76,000 clones, roughly 80% detected once. Sequenced material: peripheral blood. These receptors originate from a woman aged 60-75 years with acute or convalescent COVID-19.

This sequence joins TRBV24-1 and TRBJ1-2; no firm D call. The CDR3 loop spans 13 amino acids. In germline, CDR1 is KGHDR, CDR2 SFDVKD. V lost 5 bases and J lost 4, with 10 bases in between. CDR3 region: CATSGGTPYGYTF. DNA for the CDR3: TGTGCCACCAGTGGCGGAACTCCCTATGGCTACACCTTC.

The chain links TRBV6-5 to TRBJ2-7; a weak D match, TRBD1 (6 bases). Germline-derived CDR1 and CDR2 are MNHEY and SVGAGI. The V gene lost 8 bases and the J gene lost 3 bases, with 14 bases spanning the gap. The CDR3 sequence is 13 residues long. This chain's CDR3 is CASRDNQLYEQYV. The CDR3 bases are TGTGCCAGCCGGGACAACCAACTCTACGAGCAGTACGTC.

The chain carries TRBV3-1 (or the pseudogene TRBV3-2) and TRBJ2-4, with TRBD1 matching over 7 bases. This CDR3 region has 16 residues. Germline V lookup: CDR1 LGHDT, CDR2 YNNKEL (reference sequence). V shed 1 base and J 3 bases; nucleotides not matched to a gene: 6. CDR3 bases: TGTGCCAGCAGCCAAGGACAGGGCGGAGGCAAAAACATTCAGTACTTC. Translating gives CASSQGQGGGKNIQYF.

This chain links TRBV6-5 with TRBJ1-5; TRBD1 aligns across 7 bases. Germline V CDR1 and CDR2: MNHEY, SVGAGI. The CDR3 runs 13 residues. The V segment lost 8 bases and the J segment 5 bases; nucleotides outside the gene matches: 6. CDR3 DNA: TGTGCCAGCTCCCGGGACAGAGATCAGCCCCAGCATTTT. This translates into CASSRDRDQPQHF.